These T cell receptor beta chains were read from a single sample in a study of blood T cell repertoires in COVID-19. TCRdb's table, derived via immunoSEQ multiplex PCR, lists solely in-frame clones and lacks some. The table has about 260,000 clones, around 80% seen once. Material for sequencing was PBMCs or T cells enriched from blood (not recorded which). The receptors here all came from a man younger than 40 with acute COVID-19. The CDR3 runs from the conserved cysteine through the conserved F or W. The D gene is left open where the match is weak. Size tells how often a clone was seen (once, few, many) or the class of an expanded clone, and some rows leave it out.

CDR3: CASSLGHRQGLEAFF
DNA: TGCGCCAGCAGCTTGGGGCATCGACAGGGTCTTGAAGCTTTCTTT
size: -
J: TRBJ1-1
V: TRBV5-1
D: TRBD1

CDR3: CASSQEAQGNEKLFF
DNA: TGCGCCAGCAGCCAAGAAGCTCAGGGGAATGAAAAACTGTTTTTT
size: -
J: TRBJ1-4
V: TRBV4-1
D: -

CDR3: CASSYYAVGTDTQYF
DNA: TGTGCCAGCAGTTATTACGCAGTTGGCACAGATACGCAGTATTTT
size: -
J: TRBJ2-3
V: TRBV6-6
D: -

CDR3: CASSPGLAGYYEQFF
DNA: TGTGCCAGCAGTCCGGGACTAGCGGGATATTATGAGCAGTTCTTC
size: -
J: TRBJ2-1
V: TRBV5-1
D: TRBD2

CDR3: CASSSGTGVGGNQPQHF
DNA: TGTGCCAGCAGTTCCGGGACAGGGGTTGGTGGCAATCAGCCCCAGCATTTT
size: -
J: TRBJ1-5
V: TRBV28
D: TRBD1

CDR3: CASNPTWGLAIDTQYF
DNA: TGTGCCAGCAACCCAACCTGGGGACTAGCGATAGATACGCAGTATTTT
size: few
J: TRBJ2-3
V: TRBV7-9
D: TRBD2

CDR3: CASSELRTDTQYF
DNA: TGTGCCAGCAGTGAACTCCGCACAGATACGCAGTATTTT
size: -
J: TRBJ2-3
V: TRBV6-1
D: -

CDR3: CASSLRGGRDNEQFF
DNA: TGTGCCAGCAGCTTACGGGGGGGTAGGGACAATGAGCAGTTCTTC
size: -
J: TRBJ2-1
V: TRBV11-2
D: TRBD2

CDR3: CASVAGQETQYF
DNA: TGTGCCAGCGTGGCGGGCCAAGAGACCCAGTACTTC
size: once
J: TRBJ2-5
V: TRBV7-6
D: -

CDR3: CASSQNRDYNEQFF
DNA: TGTGCCAGCAGCCAAAACCGGGACTACAATGAGCAGTTCTTC
size: few
J: TRBJ2-1
V: TRBV4-2
D: -

CDR3: CASSLAGSGGHQPQHF
DNA: TGTGCCAGCAGCTTAGCGGGGTCCGGGGGTCATCAGCCCCAGCATTTT
size: -
J: TRBJ1-5
V: TRBV7-9
D: -

CDR3: CASSVGTGNNNEQFF
DNA: TGTGCCAGCAGCGTAGGAACAGGGAATAATAATGAGCAGTTCTTC
size: -
J: TRBJ2-1
V: TRBV9
D: -

CDR3: CASSQDRRQYGYTF
DNA: TGTGCCAGCAGCCAAGATCGCAGACAGTATGGCTACACCTTC
size: -
J: TRBJ1-2
V: TRBV3-1/TRBV3-2
D: -

CDR3: CASSLGRTGQYNEQFF
DNA: TGTGCCAGCAGCTTAGGACGGACAGGGCAATACAATGAGCAGTTCTTC
size: -
J: TRBJ2-1
V: TRBV7-8
D: TRBD1

CDR3: CASSEIPSGTGRNEKLFF
DNA: TGTGCCAGCAGTGAAATACCCTCCGGGACAGGGAGGAATGAAAAACTGTTTTTT
size: -
J: TRBJ1-4
V: TRBV25-1
D: TRBD1

CDR3: CASSPRWGTGGFNEQFF
DNA: TGTGCCAGCAGCCCGCGTTGGGGGACAGGGGGCTTCAATGAGCAGTTCTTC
size: -
J: TRBJ2-1
V: TRBV5-5
D: TRBD1

CDR3: CAWSVGTGAYNSPLHF
DNA: TGTGCCTGGAGTGTCGGGACAGGAGCCTATAATTCACCCCTCCACTTT
size: -
J: TRBJ1-6
V: TRBV30
D: TRBD1

CDR3: CASSIAEGQVFF
DNA: TGTGCCAGTAGTATAGCCGAGGGACAGGTGTTTTTT
size: -
J: TRBJ1-4
V: TRBV19
D: TRBD1

CDR3: CASSNKPVEAFF
DNA: TGTGCCAGTAGTAATAAGCCCGTTGAAGCTTTCTTT
size: -
J: TRBJ1-1
V: TRBV19
D: -

CDR3: CSASTGGNTEAFF
DNA: TGCAGCGCTTCGACAGGGGGCAACACTGAAGCTTTCTTT
size: -
J: TRBJ1-1
V: TRBV29-1
D: TRBD1

CDR3: CASSQGGGPNEKLFF
DNA: TGTGCCAGCAGCCAAGGAGGGGGCCCTAATGAAAAACTGTTTTTT
size: -
J: TRBJ1-4
V: TRBV6-5
D: TRBD1

CDR3: CASSPRNFNSPLHF
DNA: TGTGCCAGCAGCCCAAGAAACTTCAATTCACCCCTCCACTTT
size: -
J: TRBJ1-6
V: TRBV7-9
D: -